Sequencing of this TCR beta chain was carried out in a study of OX40 agonist ivuxolimab in advanced cancers. Overall study: Of the patients, three showed partial responses, one with hepatocellular carcinoma and two with cutaneous melanoma.

The assay was immunoSEQ multiplex PCR, and TCRdb's table has in-frame clones only and misses some. The sample includes tens of thousands of clones, about 76% of them seen just once. The CDR3 is 14 amino acids. Trimming removed 0 bases at V and 5 bases at J, with 11 bases between. Germline lookup yields CDR1 SGHTS and CDR2 YDEGEE. Study outcomes and limitations: Researchers report that CD8+ T cells had, on average, more expanded clones than CD4+.

Comment on this clone: Its target is not known.

The chain couples TRBV5-8 to TRBJ2-5, with D perhaps matching TRBD1 or TRBD2 (5 bases each). Here the sequenced sample was CD4+ or CD8+ T cells sorted from blood, taken in a trial of the OX40 agonist ivuxolimab. This sequence originates from an adult with an advanced solid tumor such as melanoma, head and neck, liver or kidney cancer. CDR3 protein: CASSLGDGLETQYF. The CDR3 coding sequence is TGTGCCAGCAGCTTGGGGGACGGCCTGGAGACCCAGTACTTC.